The clone carrying this T cell receptor (beta chain) has a handful of counts. The target antigen is unknown. The sample comes from a study of cytomegalovirus exposure and HLA in healthy donors. The PCR made use of 60 Vbeta and 13 Jbeta primers. Using immunoSEQ multiplex PCR, the repertoire was profiled, and TCRdb retains in-frame clones only, with some absent. The sample has more than 95,000 clones, about 11% seen once. Findings and caveats of the study: When a later analysis was performed, an Asian-associated ancestry cluster reportedly had fewer N-insertions than the 666-donor mean. TCR beta chains numbering under 200 were designated cytomegalovirus-associated. Being productive about 87% or about 30% of the time was typical of most TCR beta V segments in an earlier analysis.

Source material: PBMCs. The sequence was obtained from a woman aged 18-29 years in good health and CMV-seropositive.

The CDR3 region has the DNA TGTGCCAGCAGCCCCGGGACTACTCGGGTGGAGACCCAGTACTTC. This translates into CASSPGTTRVETQYF. This rearrangement joins TRBV7-2 to TRBJ2-5; 7 bases match TRBD2. V was pared by 5 bases and J by 5 bases, with 11 bases of the junction left unmatched. The CDR3 has 15 residues. In germline, CDR1 is SGHTA, CDR2 FQGNSA.